This is a list of T cell receptor beta chains from one sample in a study of blood T cell repertoires in COVID-19. Using immunoSEQ multiplex PCR, the repertoire was profiled, and TCRdb retains in-frame clones only, with some absent. The table records roughly 500,000 clones, 70% to 90% of them present only once. Sequenced sample: peripheral blood. These receptors came from a human donor in a cohort sampled during active COVID-19. CDR3s include the opening cysteine and the closing phenylalanine or tryptophan. D genes are given only for firm matches. The size entry is marked missing in some rows and otherwise reads once, few, many or a size class.

length,D,V,J,size,CDR3,DNA
15,TRBD2,TRBV7-3,TRBJ2-7,NA,CASSPVAGGYYEQYF,TGTGCCAGCAGCCCCGTAGCGGGAGGGTACTACGAGCAGTACTTC
15,NA,TRBV7-3,TRBJ1-1,few,CASRGGAAKNTEAFF,TGTGCCAGCAGAGGGGGGGCAGCAAAGAACACTGAAGCTTTCTTT
14,NA,TRBV7-9,TRBJ2-3,NA,CASSLLVGADTQYF,TGTGCCAGCAGCTTATTGGTGGGAGCAGATACGCAGTATTTT
19,NA,TRBV23-1,TRBJ1-5,NA,CASSQEPRRFGELNQPQHF,TGCGCCAGCAGTCAGGAACCTAGAAGGTTCGGAGAACTTAATCAGCCCCAGCATTTT
15,TRBD1,TRBV2,TRBJ2-7,NA,CASATSGTGSYEQYF,TGTGCCAGCGCTACCTCCGGGACAGGTTCCTACGAGCAGTACTTC
16,NA,TRBV5-1,TRBJ2-1,few,CASSLEGQRVYNEQFF,TGCGCCAGCAGCTTGGAAGGACAGAGAGTTTACAATGAGCAGTTCTTC
14,TRBD1,TRBV6-5,TRBJ1-4,NA,CASSRTGFNEKLFF,TGTGCCAGCAGCCGGACAGGTTTTAATGAAAAACTGTTTTTT
15,TRBD2,TRBV5-1,TRBJ2-3,NA,CASTKLAGTSDTQYF,TGCGCCAGCACTAAACTAGCGGGAACTTCAGATACGCAGTATTTT
13,NA,TRBV20-1,TRBJ2-3,once,CSASLASTDTQYF,TGCAGTGCTAGTCTCGCGAGCACAGATACGCAGTATTTT
15,TRBD2,TRBV18,TRBJ2-7,once,CASSPRTSGRGEQYF,TGTGCCAGCTCACCACGGACTAGCGGGAGGGGTGAGCAGTACTTC
14,TRBD1,TRBV7-2,TRBJ1-2,NA,CASSLGQGARGYTF,TGTGCCAGCAGCTTAGGACAGGGGGCGAGGGGCTACACCTTC
17,TRBD2,TRBV19,TRBJ2-7,NA,CASRGPSGRTNSYEQYF,TGTGCCAGTAGGGGGCCTAGCGGGAGGACAAACTCCTACGAGCAGTACTTC
13,NA,TRBV7-3,TRBJ2-2,NA,CASMGGNTGELFF,TGTGCCAGCATGGGAGGGAACACCGGGGAGCTGTTTTTT
17,TRBD2,TRBV3-1/TRBV3-2,TRBJ2-7,NA,CASSQTGLAGGPYEQYF,TGTGCCAGCAGCCAAACGGGACTAGCGGGAGGGCCCTACGAGCAGTACTTC
15,TRBD2,TRBV6-5,TRBJ2-3,few,CASRGVAGFTDTQYF,TGTGCCAGCAGAGGAGTAGCGGGCTTCACAGATACGCAGTATTTT
14,NA,TRBV7-2,TRBJ1-1,NA,CASSLGAGTTQAFF,TGTGCCAGCAGCTTAGGGGCAGGCACAACTCAAGCTTTCTTT
16,NA,TRBV20-1,TRBJ2-1,few,CSASVGQQTSYNEQFF,TGCAGTGCTAGTGTGGGGCAACAAACCTCCTACAATGAGCAGTTCTTC
14,NA,TRBV2,TRBJ1-3,NA,CASSGGGSGNTIYF,TGTGCCAGCAGTGGAGGCGGCTCTGGAAACACCATATATTTT
15,NA,TRBV7-3,TRBJ2-1,NA,CASSVGGPGRNEQFF,TGTGCCAGCAGTGTGGGCGGGCCTGGGCGGAATGAGCAGTTCTTC
13,NA,TRBV6-5,TRBJ1-1,NA,CASKGQLNTEAFF,TGTGCCAGCAAAGGACAGTTGAACACTGAAGCTTTCTTT
12,NA,TRBV18,TRBJ2-7,few,CASSLTNYEQYF,TGTGCCAGCTCACTTACAAACTACGAGCAGTACTTC
13,NA,TRBV27,TRBJ2-3,NA,CASTRRGADTQYF,TGTGCCAGCACTCGGAGGGGTGCAGATACGCAGTATTTT
15,TRBD1,TRBV6-4,TRBJ1-2,NA,CASSSPGQGTYGYTF,TGTGCCAGCAGTTCTCCGGGACAGGGTACCTATGGCTACACCTTC
18,NA,TRBV7-3,TRBJ2-2,NA,CASSLRVRGLDSTGELFF,TGTGCCAGCAGCTTACGCGTCCGGGGTTTGGACTCCACCGGGGAGCTGTTTTTT
15,NA,TRBV7-3,TRBJ2-7,few,CASSLTGGQLYEQYF,TGTGCCAGCAGCTTAACTGGGGGACAACTTTACGAGCAGTACTTC
17,TRBD2,TRBV27,TRBJ2-1,NA,CASRRDLAGGWYNEQFF,TGTGCCAGCAGGCGCGACTTAGCGGGAGGCTGGTACAATGAGCAGTTCTTC
13,NA,TRBV27,TRBJ1-1,few,CASSSTGNTEAFF,TGTGCCAGCAGTTCGACAGGAAACACTGAAGCTTTCTTT
14,NA,TRBV5-1,TRBJ2-4,few,CASSPRLDGNIQYF,TGCGCCAGCAGCCCGAGACTAGATGGGAACATTCAGTACTTC
15,NA,TRBV19,TRBJ2-7,NA,CASSPLGQGGNEQYF,TGTGCCAGTAGCCCTCTGGGGCAGGGGGGCAACGAGCAGTACTTC
14,TRBD1,TRBV9,TRBJ1-1,NA,CASSVSGGGTEAFF,TGTGCCAGCAGCGTCTCAGGGGGCGGTACTGAAGCTTTCTTT
15,TRBD1,TRBV7-3,TRBJ2-7,NA,CASSPTGTVPYEQYF,TGTGCCAGCAGCCCGACAGGGACAGTCCCCTACGAGCAGTACTTC
14,TRBD1,TRBV27,TRBJ1-2,NA,CASRTTGETYGYTF,TGTGCCAGCAGGACGACAGGGGAGACCTATGGCTACACCTTC
13,NA,TRBV7-2,TRBJ2-7,few,CASSLHGSSEQYF,TGTGCCAGCAGCTTACACGGGAGCAGCGAGCAGTACTTC
13,NA,TRBV11-2,TRBJ2-1,NA,CASVPRIHDEQFF,TGTGCCAGCGTACCTAGGATTCACGATGAGCAGTTCTTC
16,TRBD2,TRBV5-1,TRBJ2-1,NA,CASSRLAGLAYNEQFF,TGCGCCAGCAGCAGACTAGCGGGCCTCGCCTACAATGAGCAGTTCTTC
14,NA,TRBV2,TRBJ2-7,NA,CASAPGVTTYEQYF,TGTGCCAGCGCACCGGGAGTTACTACCTACGAGCAGTACTTC
17,TRBD1,TRBV6-6,TRBJ2-6,NA,CASSLDRVKAGANVLTF,TGTGCCAGCAGTCTCGACAGGGTTAAGGCTGGGGCCAACGTCCTGACTTTC
14,NA,TRBV5-1,TRBJ1-2,NA,CASSLNAGTYGYTF,TGCGCCAGCAGCTTGAATGCAGGGACTTATGGCTACACCTTC
18,NA,TRBV5-1,TRBJ2-5,NA,CASSLPNVSGGKQETQYF,TGCGCCAGCAGCCTGCCCAACGTAAGCGGAGGGAAGCAAGAGACCCAGTACTTC
12,NA,TRBV19,TRBJ2-7,NA,CASIREGHEQYF,TGTGCCAGTATCCGAGAGGGCCACGAGCAGTACTTC
12,NA,TRBV15,TRBJ1-4,NA,CATSRVGEKLFF,TGTGCCACCAGCAGAGTCGGGGAAAAACTGTTTTTT
15,NA,TRBV6-5,TRBJ1-1,NA,CASSYSPQGWTEAFF,TGTGCCAGCAGTTACAGCCCTCAGGGTTGGACTGAAGCTTTCTTT